Below, one TCR beta chain is given with its context. The source of the sample is a study of cytotoxic CD8 clonotypes in ibrutinib-treated CLL. As for the study in general: Response samples were drawn at a median of around 11 months of treatment, range 6 to 36.

The planned depth of sequencing spanned 1 in 200,000 to 1 in 1 million T cells. Only in-frame clones appear in the TCRdb table, and some are missing; sequencing was by immunoSEQ multiplex PCR. The table records about 200,000 clones, about 72% of them present only once. CDR3 size: 13 residues. V lost 5 bases, J lost 6 bases, and 14 bases lay in between. Germline V gives CDR1 SEHNR, CDR2 FQNEAQ (reference sequence). PBMCs that had been cryopreserved were the source of roughly 2.2 micrograms of genomic DNA for TCR beta libraries. The sequenced sample was PBMCs, obtained after 24 months of ibrutinib treatment. The genes are TRBV7-9 and TRBJ2-7; D remains ambiguous. This clonotype was sampled from a human donor with chronic lymphocytic leukemia. The CDR3 sequence: CASSPPWSAEQYF. The CDR3 nucleotides read TGTGCCAGCAGCCCACCTTGGTCGGCCGAGCAGTACTTC.